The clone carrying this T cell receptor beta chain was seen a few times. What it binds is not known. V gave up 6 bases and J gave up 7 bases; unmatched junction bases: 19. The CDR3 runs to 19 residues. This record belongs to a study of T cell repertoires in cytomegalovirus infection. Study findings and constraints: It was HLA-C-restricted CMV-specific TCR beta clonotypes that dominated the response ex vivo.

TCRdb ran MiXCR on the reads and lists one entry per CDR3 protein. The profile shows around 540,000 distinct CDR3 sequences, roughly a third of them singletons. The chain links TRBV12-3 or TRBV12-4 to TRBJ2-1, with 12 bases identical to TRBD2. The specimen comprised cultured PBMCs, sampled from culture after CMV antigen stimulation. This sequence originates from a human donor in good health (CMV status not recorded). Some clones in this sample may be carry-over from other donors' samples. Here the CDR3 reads CASSFPGLAGLSLSNEQFF. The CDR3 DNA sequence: TGTGCCAGCAGCTTCCCCGGACTAGCGGGACTTAGCCTTAGTAATGAGCAGTTCTTC.